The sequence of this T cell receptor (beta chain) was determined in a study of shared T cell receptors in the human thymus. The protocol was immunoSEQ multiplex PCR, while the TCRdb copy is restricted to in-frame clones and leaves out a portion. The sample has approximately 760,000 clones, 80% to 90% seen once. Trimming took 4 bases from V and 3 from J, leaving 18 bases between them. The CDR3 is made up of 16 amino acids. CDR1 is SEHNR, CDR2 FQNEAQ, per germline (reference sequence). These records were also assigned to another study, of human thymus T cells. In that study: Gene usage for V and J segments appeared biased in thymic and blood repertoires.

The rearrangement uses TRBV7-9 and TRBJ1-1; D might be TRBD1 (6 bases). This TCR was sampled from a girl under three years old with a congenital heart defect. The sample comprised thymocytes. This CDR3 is CASSSRGGRWDTEAFF. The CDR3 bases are TGTGCCAGCAGCTCTCGGGGGGGGCGCTGGGACACTGAAGCTTTCTTT. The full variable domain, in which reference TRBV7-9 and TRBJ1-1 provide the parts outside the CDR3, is DTGVSQNPRHKITKRGQNVTFRCDPISEHNRLYWYRQTLGQGPEFLTYFQNEAQLEKSRLLSDRFSAERPKGSFSTLEIQRTEQGDSAMYLCASSSRGGRWDTEAFFGQGTRLTVV.